This T cell receptor beta chain was profiled in a study of blood T cell repertoires in COVID-19. Study-wide context: The origin of the acute and convalescent COVID-19 samples was the United States, Italy and Spain.

Trimming took 8 bases from V and 6 from J; bases not matched to a gene: 14. This CDR3 is built from 15 residues. From germline, CDR1 is SNHLY and CDR2 FYNNEI. The age range of participants was roughly 18 to 90 years, with residence in 20 to 25 US areas. In assigning cohorts, the study relied on participant-reported clinical history. The table came from immunoSEQ multiplex PCR; TCRdb's copy has only in-frame clones and leaves some out. The table records approximately 340,000 clones, 80% to 95% of them present only once. Material for sequencing was PBMCs or T cells enriched from blood (not recorded which). The chain combines TRBV2 with TRBJ1-2; 8 bases align to TRBD1. This receptor was obtained from a middle-aged woman who had been exposed to COVID-19. This CDR3 is CASHLTGAPVNGYTF. The CDR3 DNA sequence: TGTGCCAGCCATCTGACAGGGGCCCCAGTAAATGGCTACACCTTC.